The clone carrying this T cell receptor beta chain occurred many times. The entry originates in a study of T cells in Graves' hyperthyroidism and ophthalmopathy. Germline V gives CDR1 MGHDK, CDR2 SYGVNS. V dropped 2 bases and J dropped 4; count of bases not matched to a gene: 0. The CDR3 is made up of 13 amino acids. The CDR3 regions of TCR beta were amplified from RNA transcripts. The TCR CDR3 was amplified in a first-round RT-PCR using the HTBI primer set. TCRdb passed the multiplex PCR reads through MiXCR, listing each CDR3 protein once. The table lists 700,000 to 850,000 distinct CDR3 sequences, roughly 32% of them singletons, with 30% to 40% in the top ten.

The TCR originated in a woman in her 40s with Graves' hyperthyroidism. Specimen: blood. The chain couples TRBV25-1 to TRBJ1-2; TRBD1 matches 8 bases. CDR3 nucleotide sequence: TGTGCCAGCAGTGAAGGACAGGGCTATGGCTACACCTTC. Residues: CASSEGQGYGYTF.